The 5 T cell receptor beta chains presented below share a single source sample, sequenced in a study of blood T cell repertoires in COVID-19. Produced via immunoSEQ multiplex PCR; TCRdb's table is partial and in-frame only. The data hold 95,000 to 110,000 clones, with around 87% observed a single time. The sequenced sample was peripheral blood. These receptors were obtained from a man aged 45-60 years with acute or convalescent COVID-19.

The rearrangement uses TRBV6-5 and TRBJ2-3, with TRBD1 matching over 11 bases. Losses at the gene ends were 5 bases for V and 5 bases for J; bases not matched to a gene: 6. Germline values: CDR1 MNHEY, CDR2 SVGAGI. CDR3 length: 15 residues. CDR3 protein: CASSPPGTGGDTQYF. The CDR3 DNA reads TGTGCCAGCAGTCCCCCGGGGACAGGGGGAGATACGCAGTATTTT.

Points on this clone: This specimen includes other DNA sequences encoding the same CDR3. The chain links TRBV27 to TRBJ2-7, with D possibly matching TRBD1 (6 bases). The V end lost 2 bases, the J end lost 3 bases, and 8 bases lay between the germline ends. Germline values: CDR1 MNHEY, CDR2 SMNVEV (reference sequence). The CDR3 totals 13 residues. In nucleotides, the CDR3 is TGTGCCAGCAGTTTAGACAGGTTCTACGAGCAGTACTTC. Protein sequence: CASSLDRFYEQYF.

The chain has TRBV11-2 and TRBJ2-3; the match to TRBD2 covers 8 bases. Per the germline V gene, CDR1 is SGHAT and CDR2 is FQNNGV. This CDR3 region has 14 residues. Unmatched junction bases numbered 4, after V lost 1 base and J lost 7 bases. The CDR3 coding sequence is TGTGCCAGCAGCTTAGCCGGGAGGGGACATACGCAGTATTTT. This sequence encodes CASSLAGRGHTQYF.

The chain recombines TRBV28 with TRBJ2-5; D perhaps matches TRBD1 (7 bases). With 6 bases removed from V and 0 bases from J, the gap between germline ends came to 17 bases. The CDR3 is 16 amino acids. The germline V gene encodes CDR1 MDHEN and CDR2 SYDVKM. CDR3 coding DNA: TGTGCCAGCAGCCCTGCCAGGGGGGACAACCAAGAGACCCAGTACTTC. This translates into CASSPARGDNQETQYF.

Here the CDR3 reads CASSLAGNGERDLYEQYF. The CDR3 nucleotides are TGTGCCAGCAGCTTAGCGGGGAATGGAGAGCGGGACCTATACGAGCAGTACTTC. The chain carries TRBV7-9 and TRBJ2-7; TRBD2 agrees at 7 bases. V gave up 0 bases and J gave up 4 bases; unmatched junction bases: 15. The CDR3 is 18 amino acids. Germline CDR1 SEHNR, CDR2 FQNEAQ (reference sequence).